This T cell receptor beta chain was identified in a study of CD39 and CD103 CD8 tumor-infiltrating T cells (dated by TCRdb to 2017 to 2018). In the study overall: Repertoire comparisons were shown for an HPV-positive HNSCC, an HPV-negative HNSCC, an ovarian cancer and a melanoma patient. Repertoires of CD8 TIL subsets defined by CD103 and CD39 were compared with peripheral memory CD8 T cells by TCRbeta CDR3 deep sequencing.

Study-level results and caveats: Clonotypes from DN TILs largely overlapped with peripheral memory CD8 repertoires, while clonotypes from DP TILs were only rarely found in blood or uninvolved lymph node. Compared with DN and SP CD8 TILs and with blood memory CD8 T cells, DP CD8 TILs appeared more oligoclonal, with the top 30 clonotypes covering roughly 50-90%.

Genomic DNA was extracted with the DNeasy Blood and Tissue Kit from 10,000 to 100,000 sorted cells per subset. The TCRbeta V-J or V-D-J regions were sequenced and mapped through the immunoSEQ service, and coverage above 10x per sample was achieved. From the authors' description of their analysis: Only productive rearrangements exported from the immunoSEQ Analyzer platform were analyzed, with clonality assessed on the 500 most abundant clones. The Morisita-Horn similarity index and the Jaccard index were used to quantify the overlap in repertoires between populations. Morisita-Horn similarity between CD8 T-cell subset TCR repertoires was measured in several cancer patients. What TCRdb holds here is the immuneACCESS table cut down to in-frame rearrangements. Part of the clones is not present; checked against another copy, under half of the missing clones reflect an unresolved V gene, and the others are unexplained. V, J and clone size are those of that table, while D and trimming were read from the DNA. This sample gives 15,000 or so clones in total; about 89% of them show up just once. The ten most abundant clones make up 3.5% to 5% of the sample.

With regard to this clone: Its antigen has not been determined. Base qualities are not recorded, but no much larger clone differs from it by a single base.

No therapy was being received by patients at the time of sample collection, although prior treatments had ranged from chemotherapy, radiotherapy, surgery and immunotherapy to none. After thawing, cells were enriched for T lymphocytes using a negative-selection kit, and EpCAM beads were added for tumor-infiltrating lymphocytes. Memory CD8 T cells were sorted as CD8+CD4-CD45RA- cells irrespective of CCR7 expression. Peripheral blood mononuclear cells were isolated by Ficoll-Paque PLUS gradient and cryopreserved before analysis. Populations were sorted to approximately 99% purity on a FACSAria II, and cell pellets were frozen for TCR sequencing without culture. Sequences SNHLY (CDR1) and FYNNEI (CDR2) are obtained from the germline V gene. Its CDR3 holds 15 amino acids, cysteine through phenylalanine. CDR3 DNA is the only sequence kept; it has 45 bases, read in frame from the first base. Here V drops 5 bases and J drops 4 bases, and the junction holds 8 bases not matched to any gene.

The TCR originated in a human donor with head and neck squamous cell carcinoma. The sample was CD8+ T cells sorted from blood. What this sample's cell subset or site label stands for: total memory CD8 T cells (CD45RA-CCR7+/-) from blood or uninvolved lymph node. The chain is made from TRBV2 and TRBJ2-1; a stretch of 7 junction bases matches TRBD2. The CDR3 protein is CASSTPRGVYNEQFF. The nucleotides are TGTGCCAGCAGTACCCCACGGGGGGTTTACAATGAGCAGTTCTTC.